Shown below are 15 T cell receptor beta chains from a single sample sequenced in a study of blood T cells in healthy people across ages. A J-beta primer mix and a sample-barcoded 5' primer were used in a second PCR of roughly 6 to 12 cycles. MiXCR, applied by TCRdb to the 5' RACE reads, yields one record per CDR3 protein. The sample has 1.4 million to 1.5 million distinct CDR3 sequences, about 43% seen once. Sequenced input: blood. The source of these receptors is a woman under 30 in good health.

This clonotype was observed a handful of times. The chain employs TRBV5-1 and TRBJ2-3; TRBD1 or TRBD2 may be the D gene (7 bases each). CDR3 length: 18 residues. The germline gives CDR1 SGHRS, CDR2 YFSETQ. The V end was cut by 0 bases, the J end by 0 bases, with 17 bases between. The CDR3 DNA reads TGCGCCAGCAGCTTGGAGGGGGCTAGCGGACCGAGCACAGATACGCAGTATTTT. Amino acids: CASSLEGASGPSTDTQYF.

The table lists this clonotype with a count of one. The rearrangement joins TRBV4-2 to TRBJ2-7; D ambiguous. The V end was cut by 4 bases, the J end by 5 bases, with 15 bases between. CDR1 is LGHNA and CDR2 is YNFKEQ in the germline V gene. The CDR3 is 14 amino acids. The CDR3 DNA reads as TGTGCCAGCAGCCGTCTCCCCATGACCGACGAGCAGTACTTC. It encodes CASSRLPMTDEQYF.

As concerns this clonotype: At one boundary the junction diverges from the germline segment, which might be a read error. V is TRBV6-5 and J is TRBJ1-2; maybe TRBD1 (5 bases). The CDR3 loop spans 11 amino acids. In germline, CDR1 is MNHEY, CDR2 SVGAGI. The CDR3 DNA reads TGTGCCAGCAAACGGGGCATTGGCTGCACCTTC. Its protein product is CASKRGIGCTF.

CDR3 DNA: TGCAGTGCTAGACCCTCTAGCGGGAACCAAGAGACCCAGTACTTC. This codes for CSARPSSGNQETQYF. The genes are TRBV20-1 and TRBJ2-5; TRBD2 matches 9 bases. CDR3 length: 15 residues. In germline, CDR1 is DFQATT, CDR2 SNEGSKA (reference sequence). V lost 2 bases to trimming and J lost 0 bases; unmatched junction nucleotides: 4.

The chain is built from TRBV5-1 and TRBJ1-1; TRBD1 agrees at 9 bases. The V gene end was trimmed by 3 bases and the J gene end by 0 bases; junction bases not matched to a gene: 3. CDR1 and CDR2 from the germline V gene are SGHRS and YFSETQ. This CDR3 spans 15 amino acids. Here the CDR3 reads CASSSGQGVNTEAFF. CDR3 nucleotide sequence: TGCGCCAGCAGCTCGGGACAGGGCGTGAACACTGAAGCTTTCTTT.

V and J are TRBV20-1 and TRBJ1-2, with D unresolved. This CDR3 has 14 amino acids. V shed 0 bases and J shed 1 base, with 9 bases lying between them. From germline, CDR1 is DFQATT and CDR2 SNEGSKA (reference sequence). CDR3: CSARDHLLNYGYTF. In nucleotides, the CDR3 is TGCAGTGCTAGAGACCACCTCCTTAACTATGGCTACACCTTC.

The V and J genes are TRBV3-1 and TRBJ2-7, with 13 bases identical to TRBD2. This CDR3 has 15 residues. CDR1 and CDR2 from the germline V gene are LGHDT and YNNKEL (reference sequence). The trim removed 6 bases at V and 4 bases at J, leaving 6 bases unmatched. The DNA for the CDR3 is TGTGCCAGCAGGAGGACTAGCGGGAGTACGTACGAGCAGTACTTC. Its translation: CASRRTSGSTYEQYF.

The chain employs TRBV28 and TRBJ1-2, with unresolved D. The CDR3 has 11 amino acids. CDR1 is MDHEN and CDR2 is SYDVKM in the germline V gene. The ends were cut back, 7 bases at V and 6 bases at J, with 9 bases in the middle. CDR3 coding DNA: TGTGCCAGCACGACGAACCATGGCTACACCTTC. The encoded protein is CASTTNHGYTF.

The DNA of the CDR3 is TGTGCCAGCAGCCAAGAAATCAAGCTAGCGGGGAATGAGCAGTTCTTC. It yields the protein CASSQEIKLAGNEQFF. The rearrangement joins TRBV4-2 to TRBJ2-1; 9 bases match TRBD2. CDR1 and CDR2 (germline): LGHNA, YNFKEQ. This CDR3 comprises 16 residues. J gave up 7 bases and V 0 bases, and 7 bases lay outside the gene matches.

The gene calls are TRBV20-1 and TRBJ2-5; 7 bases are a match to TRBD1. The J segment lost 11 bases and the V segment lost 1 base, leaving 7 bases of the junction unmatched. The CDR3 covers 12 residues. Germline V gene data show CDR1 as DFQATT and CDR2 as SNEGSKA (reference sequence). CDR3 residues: CSARAGTEFQYF. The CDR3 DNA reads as TGCAGTGCTAGAGCGGGGACAGAGTTTCAGTACTTC.

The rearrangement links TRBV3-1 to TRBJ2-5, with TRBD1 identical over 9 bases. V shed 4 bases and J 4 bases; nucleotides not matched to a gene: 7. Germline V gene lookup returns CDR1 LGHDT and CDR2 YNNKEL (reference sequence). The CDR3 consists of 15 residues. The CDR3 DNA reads TGTGCCAGCAGCCCCGGACAGGGGTTACGAGAGACCCAGTACTTC. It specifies CASSPGQGLRETQYF.

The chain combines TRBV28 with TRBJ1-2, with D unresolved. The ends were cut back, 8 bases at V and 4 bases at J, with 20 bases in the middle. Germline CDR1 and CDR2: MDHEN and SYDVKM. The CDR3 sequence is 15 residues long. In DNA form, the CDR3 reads TGTGCCAGCGCAGCAGTCAAGCCAGGTGGCTATGGCTACACCTTC. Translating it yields CASAAVKPGGYGYTF.

The CDR3 region is CASSQADPGPQHF. CDR3 DNA sequence: TGTGCCAGCAGTCAGGCGGATCCGGGGCCCCAGCATTTT. The chain links TRBV12-3 or TRBV12-4 to TRBJ1-5; D is ambiguous. The CDR3 consists of 13 residues. The V end was cut by 5 bases, the J end by 9 bases, with 14 bases between.

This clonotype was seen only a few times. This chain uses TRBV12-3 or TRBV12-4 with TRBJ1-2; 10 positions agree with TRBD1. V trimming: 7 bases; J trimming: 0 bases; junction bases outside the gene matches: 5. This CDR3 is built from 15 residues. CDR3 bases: TGTGCCAGCAAATCGACAGGGGGCTCTAACTATGGCTACACCTTC. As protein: CASKSTGGSNYGYTF.

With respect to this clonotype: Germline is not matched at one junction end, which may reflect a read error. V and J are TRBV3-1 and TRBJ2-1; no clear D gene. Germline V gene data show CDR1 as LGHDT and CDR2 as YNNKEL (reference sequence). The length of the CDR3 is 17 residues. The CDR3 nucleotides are TGTGCCAGCAGCCCCTCAGGACCGATTGGCTCCTACAATGGGCAGTTCTTC. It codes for CASSPSGPIGSYNGQFF.